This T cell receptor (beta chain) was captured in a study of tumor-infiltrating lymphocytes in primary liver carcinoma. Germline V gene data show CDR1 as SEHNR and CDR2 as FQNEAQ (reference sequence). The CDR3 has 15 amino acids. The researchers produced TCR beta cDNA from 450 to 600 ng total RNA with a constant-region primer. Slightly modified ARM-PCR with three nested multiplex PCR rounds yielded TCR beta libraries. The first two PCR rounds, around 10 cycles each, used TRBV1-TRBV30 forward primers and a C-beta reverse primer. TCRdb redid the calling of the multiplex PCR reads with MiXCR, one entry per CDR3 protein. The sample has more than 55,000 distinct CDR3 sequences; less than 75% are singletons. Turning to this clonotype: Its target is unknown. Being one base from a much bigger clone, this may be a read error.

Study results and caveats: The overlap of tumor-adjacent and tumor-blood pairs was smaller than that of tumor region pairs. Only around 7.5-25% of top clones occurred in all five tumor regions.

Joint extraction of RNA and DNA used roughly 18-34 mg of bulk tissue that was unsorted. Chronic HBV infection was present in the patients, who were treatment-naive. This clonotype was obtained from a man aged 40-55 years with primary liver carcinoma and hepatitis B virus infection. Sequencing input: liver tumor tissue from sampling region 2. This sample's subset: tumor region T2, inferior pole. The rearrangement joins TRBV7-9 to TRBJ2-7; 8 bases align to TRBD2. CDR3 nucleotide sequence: TGTGCCAGCAGCTTAGAACCGGGAGGGCCAAGGGAGCAGTGCTTC. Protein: CASSLEPGGPREQCF.